This T cell receptor (beta chain) emerged from a study of shared clonotypes between healthy human individuals. Germline V gene sequence: CDR1 SGHVS, CDR2 FNYEAQ. The germline V and J ends were trimmed by 1 base and 7 bases, with 16 bases remaining between them. There are 16 residues in the CDR3. The authors divided CD4+ cells into CD45RA+ naive and CD45RA-negative memory subsets. Note on this clone: Its antigen is currently unknown.

Authors' data handling: Filtering differed because ImmunoSEQ produced junction-only sequences that carried no quality scores. The protocol was immunoSEQ multiplex PCR, while the TCRdb copy is restricted to in-frame clones and leaves out a portion. The DNA gave D and trimming, while V, J and clone size come from that table. The sample contains 2 million to 2.5 million clones, approximately 90% of which appear only once. Overall study results and limits: The authors sampled blood alone, and tissue repertoires likely differ. Across a few donors, naive CD4 shared 5% to 6%, naive CD8 around 4%, memory CD4 roughly 2.4%, memory CD8 about 0.4%.

The sample comprised naive CD4+ T cells from PBMCs. Subset defined: CD45RA+ positively selected. The receptor's source is a man between 18 and 35 years old in good health. Some clones in this sample may be carry-over from other donors' samples. This chain joins TRBV7-6 and TRBJ1-4; tentatively, D is TRBD1 (5 bases). CDR3 nucleotides: TGTGCCAGCAGCTTAGGGGCGGCGGGACGGAGTGAAAAACTGTTTTTT. Translating gives CASSLGAAGRSEKLFF.